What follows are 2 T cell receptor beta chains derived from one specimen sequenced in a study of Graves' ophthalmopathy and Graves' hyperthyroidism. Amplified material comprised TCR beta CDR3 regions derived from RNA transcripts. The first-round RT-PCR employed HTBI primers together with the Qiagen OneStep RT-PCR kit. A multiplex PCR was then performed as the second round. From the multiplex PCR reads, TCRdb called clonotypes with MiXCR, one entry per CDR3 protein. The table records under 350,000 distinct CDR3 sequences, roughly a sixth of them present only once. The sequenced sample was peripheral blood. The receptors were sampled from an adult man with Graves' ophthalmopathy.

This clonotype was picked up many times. The CDR3 is CSARETGRNNSPLHF. Written as DNA, the CDR3 is TGCAGTGCTAGAGAGACAGGGAGGAATAATTCACCCCTCCACTTT. The V gene is TRBV20-1, the J gene TRBJ1-6; the match to TRBD1 covers 7 bases. The CDR3 contains 15 residues. Trimming at V came to 0 bases and at J to 5 bases, leaving 4 bases not matched to a gene. Germline V lookup: CDR1 DFQATT, CDR2 SNEGSKA (reference sequence).

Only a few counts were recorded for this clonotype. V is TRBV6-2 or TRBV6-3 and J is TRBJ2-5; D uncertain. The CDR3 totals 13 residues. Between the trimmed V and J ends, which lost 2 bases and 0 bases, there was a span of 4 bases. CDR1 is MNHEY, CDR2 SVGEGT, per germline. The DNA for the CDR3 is TGTGCCAGCAGTTACCAGTACCAAGAGACCCAGTACTTC. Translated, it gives CASSYQYQETQYF.